This T cell receptor (beta chain) emerged from a study of T cell responses to AZD1222 COVID-19 vaccine. Some clones are missing from TCRdb's copy, which holds only in-frame ones; the method was immunoSEQ multiplex PCR. The repertoire includes 70,000 to 90,000 clones, 90% of them detected once, and 2.5% to 3.5% sits in the top ten. On this clone: Its antigen is currently unknown.

Study outcomes and limitations: Spike-specific TCR repertoires showed rising breadth and depth after two AZD1222 doses.

The CDR3 length is 15 residues. V lost 6 bases, J lost 2 bases, and 7 bases stayed unmatched. CDR1 is MRHNA, CDR2 SNTAGT, per germline. The chain carries TRBV6-4 and TRBJ1-2; 9 positions match TRBD1. This sequence was found in an adult in good health. The sequenced sample was peripheral blood, obtained on day 0 of AZD1222 vaccination. In DNA, the CDR3 is TGTGCCAGCAGCGAGGGGACAGGGAGAAACTATGGCTACACCTTC. This sequence encodes CASSEGTGRNYGYTF.